Listed below are T cell receptor beta chains from one sample, sequenced in a study of human T cells and chemical hapten exposure. MiXCR, run by TCRdb on the RACE reads, gives a single entry per CDR3 protein. The data hold about 100,000 distinct CDR3 sequences, with roughly a tenth observed a single time. This sample comprised whole blood, obtained in connection with sensitization to the hapten diphenylcyclopropenone (DPC). Receptors were obtained from a man in his forties with alopecia areata. Some clones in this sample may be carry-over from other donors' samples. Both conserved end residues are part of each CDR3. D genes are given only for firm matches. Clone size appears in some rows only: once, few, many, or a class for an expanded clone.

clone_size j_call d_call v_call cdr3_aa cdr3_nt
- TRBJ1-6 - TRBV7-2 CASSPRTGRGNSPLHF TGTGCCAGCAGCCCCAGGACGGGCAGGGGTAATTCACCCCTCCACTTT
- TRBJ2-7 TRBD1 TRBV28 CASKRTGASYEQYF TGTGCCAGTAAGAGGACAGGCGCCTCCTACGAGCAGTACTTC
- TRBJ1-4 - TRBV7-2 CASSFTGRTNEKLFF TGTGCCAGCAGCTTCACAGGGAGGACTAATGAAAAACTGTTTTTT
many TRBJ1-5 - TRBV7-9 CASSLGVSNQPQHF TGTGCCAGCAGCTTGGGGGTTAGCAATCAGCCCCAGCATTTT
few TRBJ2-1 - TRBV20-1 CSARAPPPYEQFF TGCAGTGCTAGAGCCCCCCCTCCCTATGAGCAGTTCTTC
few TRBJ2-3 TRBD2 TRBV3-1 CASSPPGGRDTQYF TGTGCCAGCAGTCCCCCGGGAGGGAGAGATACGCAGTATTTT
few TRBJ2-1 TRBD2 TRBV3-1 CASSQEGREGLPSEQFF TGTGCCAGCAGCCAAGAGGGGCGGGAGGGCCTTCCCTCTGAGCAGTTCTTC
- TRBJ2-1 TRBD2 TRBV7-3 CASSRTSGFPNEQFF TGTGCCAGCAGCCGGACTAGCGGGTTTCCCAATGAGCAGTTCTTC
- TRBJ2-7 TRBD2 TRBV20-1 CSASRRLAGEDEQYF TGCAGTGCTAGTCGCCGACTAGCGGGAGAAGACGAGCAGTACTTC
- TRBJ2-5 - TRBV6-6 CASSIVNQETQYF TGTGCCAGCAGTATAGTCAACCAAGAGACCCAGTACTTC
few TRBJ2-1 TRBD2 TRBV5-1 CASSEGLAAYNEQFF TGCGCCAGCAGCGAGGGACTAGCGGCTTACAATGAGCAGTTCTTC
- TRBJ2-7 - TRBV6-1 CVSSVTRDTYYEQYF TGTGTCAGCAGTGTAACCCGGGACACCTACTACGAGCAGTACTTC
few TRBJ1-4 - TRBV7-6 CASSGGQQRELFF TGTGCCAGCAGCGGGGGACAACAGCGGGAACTGTTTTTT
- TRBJ2-5 - TRBV29-1 CSGGQGNQETQYF TGCAGCGGAGGCCAGGGAAACCAAGAGACCCAGTACTTC
- TRBJ1-2 - TRBV19 CASSGGGARNYGYTF TGTGCCAGTAGTGGGGGTGGGGCCCGAAACTATGGCTACACCTTC
few TRBJ2-2 - TRBV20-1 CSARSGQVDTGELFF TGCAGTGCTAGAAGTGGGCAGGTGGACACCGGGGAGCTGTTTTTT
many TRBJ2-3 TRBD2 TRBV2 CASSEWTSASTDTQYF TGTGCCAGCAGTGAATGGACTAGCGCCAGCACAGATACGCAGTATTTT
many TRBJ2-1 - TRBV12-3/TRBV12-4 CASSFKIDEQFF TGTGCCAGCAGTTTTAAAATAGATGAGCAGTTCTTC
few TRBJ2-3 - TRBV20-1 CSARVDSPTSDTQYF TGCAGTGCTAGAGTTGACTCCCCAACCTCCGATACGCAGTATTTT
- TRBJ2-2 - TRBV6-2/TRBV6-3 CASSEQGGHGELFF TGTGCCAGCAGTGAACAGGGAGGACACGGGGAGCTGTTTTTT
- TRBJ2-6 - TRBV6-6 CASSSSGTSGANVLTF TGTGCCAGCAGTTCCTCAGGGACTTCCGGGGCCAACGTCCTGACTTTC
many TRBJ1-5 - TRBV6-6 CASSSTGYNQPQHF TGTGCCAGCAGTTCGACAGGATACAATCAGCCCCAGCATTTT
- TRBJ2-5 TRBD2 TRBV7-2 CASSPRRLAEPQETQYF TGTGCCAGCAGCCCAAGAAGACTAGCGGAGCCCCAAGAGACCCAGTACTTC
few TRBJ2-5 - TRBV28 CASNTEETQYF TGTGCCAGCAATACGGAAGAGACCCAGTACTTC
few TRBJ2-7 TRBD2 TRBV28 CASTETSGYEQYF TGTGCCAGCACTGAGACTAGCGGCTACGAGCAGTACTTC